One sample yielded the 29 T cell receptor beta chains listed below, sequenced in a study of blood T cell repertoires in COVID-19. Data came from immunoSEQ multiplex PCR; TCRdb stores just in-frame clones and leaves some out. The sample contains 350,000 to 450,000 clones, 85% of which appear only once. Sequenced input: peripheral blood. These receptors all come from a woman aged 18-29 years with acute or convalescent COVID-19.

The chain uses TRBV29-1 and TRBJ1-1; 7 bases agree with TRBD1. The germline gives CDR1 SQVTM, CDR2 ANQGSEA. Germline trimming cut 1 base from V and 4 bases from J; bases unmatched to any gene: 6. This CDR3 has 14 amino acids. CDR3 loop: CSVEGAGGRTEAFF. The CDR3 nucleotides are TGCAGCGTTGAAGGGGCAGGGGGACGCACTGAAGCTTTCTTT.

The CDR3 loop is CASTSQTAGGAPPSGANVLTF. In DNA form, the CDR3 reads TGTGCCAGCACCTCCCAAACCGCGGGCGGGGCCCCTCCCTCTGGGGCCAACGTCCTGACTTTC. The V call is TRBV4-2, the J call TRBJ2-6; D may be TRBD2 (6 bases). CDR3 size: 21 residues. The germline gives CDR1 LGHNA, CDR2 YNFKEQ. Trimming pared 7 bases from V and 0 bases from J, leaving 28 bases between.

This chain joins TRBV12-1 and TRBJ2-5; the table names TRBD2, a call not compared with the DNA. TRBV12-1 is a known pseudogene. The CDR3 covers 19 residues. In DNA form, the CDR3 reads TGTGCCAGCAGCCTTGGGGCTGGGAGGGGACACAGGGAACTAAAGACCCAGTACTTC. This sequence encodes CASSLGAGRGHRELKTQYF.

This chain uses TRBV18 with TRBJ2-2; D may be TRBD1 (6 bases). Trimming removed 6 bases at V and 3 bases at J, with 11 bases between. This CDR3 region has 14 residues. Germline V gene sequence: CDR1 KGHSH, CDR2 LQKENI. This chain's CDR3 is CASSLTGHTGELFF. The CDR3, as DNA: TGTGCCAGCTCGCTTACAGGGCACACCGGGGAGCTGTTTTTT.

The gene calls are TRBV5-6 and TRBJ1-6; weak D call: TRBD1 (5 bases). The CDR3 is 14 residues long. The germline V and J ends were trimmed by 4 bases and 7 bases, with 12 bases remaining between them. The V gene's germline CDR1 is SGHDT and CDR2 YYEEEE. This chain's CDR3 is CASSDSRKNSPLHF. In DNA form, the CDR3 reads TGTGCCAGCAGCGACAGTCGTAAGAATTCACCCCTCCACTTT.

CDR3 loop: CASSVEARADRGNTIYF. The CDR3 nucleotides are TGTGCCAGCAGCGTAGAGGCGAGGGCAGACCGGGGAAACACCATATATTTT. This chain joins TRBV9 and TRBJ1-3; D remains ambiguous. In germline, CDR1 is SGDLS, CDR2 YYNGEE. CDR3 length: 17 amino acids. V gave up 0 bases and J gave up 4 bases, with 17 bases separating them.

The chain combines TRBV2 with TRBJ2-7; TRBD1 aligns across 8 bases. Germline values: CDR1 SNHLY, CDR2 FYNNEI. Trimming removed 0 bases from V and 3 bases from J; junction bases left unmatched: 4. CDR3 length equals 15 residues. The CDR3 is CASSEAGQGFYEQYF. CDR3 in DNA: TGTGCCAGCAGTGAAGCTGGACAGGGTTTCTACGAGCAGTACTTC.

The chain recombines TRBV6-6 with TRBJ2-3, with a tentative D call TRBD2 (5 bases). Germline V lookup: CDR1 MNHNY, CDR2 SVGAGI (reference sequence). CDR3 size: 15 residues. V lost 1 base, J lost 2 bases, and 10 bases lay in between. The CDR3 loop is CASSYLRELTDTQYF. CDR3 DNA sequence: TGTGCCAGCAGTTACTTACGGGAACTCACAGATACGCAGTATTTT.

The chain carries TRBV3-1 (or the pseudogene TRBV3-2) and TRBJ1-1; D not resolved. CDR3 length equals 16 residues. Trimming took off 4 bases at V and 1 base at J, with 16 bases between the two ends. Germline CDR1 is LGHDT and CDR2 is YNNKEL (reference sequence). CDR3 sequence reads: CASSRLASVGNTEAFF. The CDR3 DNA sequence: TGTGCCAGCAGCCGGTTAGCATCAGTGGGGAACACTGAAGCTTTCTTT.

This clone showed up just a few times. The chain carries TRBV7-9 and TRBJ1-3, with D perhaps matching TRBD1 (5 bases). CDR1 and CDR2 (germline): SEHNR, FQNEAQ (reference sequence). The V and J ends lost 6 bases and 2 bases respectively, with 17 bases between them. The CDR3 extends over 16 amino acids. In nucleotides, the CDR3 is TGTGCCAGCAGTTCTAACCCGCGGGGGGCTGGAAACACCATATATTTT. Its translation is CASSSNPRGAGNTIYF. The full variable domain, in which reference TRBV7-9 and TRBJ1-3 provide the parts outside the CDR3, is DTGVSQNPRHKITKRGQNVTFRCDPISEHNRLYWYRQTLGQGPEFLTYFQNEAQLEKSRLLSDRFSAERPKGSFSTLEIQRTEQGDSAMYLCASSSNPRGAGNTIYFGEGSWLTVV.

The CDR3 spells CAISEARDQETQYF. DNA of the CDR3: TGTGCCATCAGTGAAGCCAGGGACCAAGAGACCCAGTACTTC. The genes are TRBV10-3 and TRBJ2-5; the D gene is possibly TRBD1 (5 bases). The V gene's germline CDR1 is ENHRY and CDR2 SYGVKD. Between the trimmed V and J ends, which lost 3 bases and 0 bases, there was a span of 8 bases. The CDR3 is 14 residues long.

V usage is TRBV14 and J usage is TRBJ2-1; 9 positions match TRBD1. The CDR3 runs 15 residues. CDR1 SGHDN and CDR2 FVKESK come from the germline V gene. With V trimmed by 5 bases and J by 2 bases, 4 bases remained unmatched. The DNA of the CDR3 is TGTGCCAGCAGCACCACAGGGGGCCCCTACAATGAGCAGTTCTTC. Its protein is CASSTTGGPYNEQFF.

This CDR3 is CASSLGGQGVVGANVLTF. CDR3 coding DNA: TGTGCCAGCAGCTTAGGGGGACAGGGGGTAGTTGGGGCCAACGTCCTGACTTTC. The V call is TRBV5-4, the J call TRBJ2-6, with 11 bases that match TRBD1. This CDR3 comprises 18 residues. The germline gives CDR1 SGHNT, CDR2 YYREEE (reference sequence). V was clipped by 2 bases and J by 3 bases; unmatched bases: 7.

The chain recombines TRBV7-9 with TRBJ1-4; D uncertain. The CDR3 is made up of 18 amino acids. The germline V gene encodes CDR1 SEHNR and CDR2 FQNEAQ (reference sequence). V shed 1 base and J shed 7 bases, with 22 bases lying between them. CDR3 coding DNA: TGTGCCAGCAGCTTAGAAGGTTCGCTTGGGCAGTTGAGTGAAAAACTGTTTTTT. Its translation is CASSLEGSLGQLSEKLFF.

The chain couples TRBV7-8 to TRBJ1-5; D is perhaps TRBD1 (5 bases). The germline CDR1 and CDR2 sequences are SGHVS and FQNEAQ. The CDR3 loop spans 15 amino acids. V was trimmed by 3 bases and J by 4 bases, leaving 13 bases between them. CDR3 sequence: CASSFGSGGNQPQHF. Here the CDR3 DNA reads TGTGCCAGCAGCTTTGGGTCGGGGGGGAATCAGCCCCAGCATTTT. Looking up the rest from reference TRBV7-8 and TRBJ1-5 gives the full variable domain: GAGVSQSPRYKVAKRGQDVALRCDPISGHVSLFWYQQALGQGPEFLTYFQNEAQLDKSGLPSDRFFAERPEGSVSTLKIQRTQQEDSAVYLCASSFGSGGNQPQHFGDGTRLSIL.

This rearrangement joins TRBV6-5 to TRBJ2-7; D might be TRBD1 (6 bases). Looked up from germline, CDR1 is MNHEY and CDR2 is SVGAGI. V was pared by 7 bases and J by 2 bases, with 18 bases between. CDR3 length: 15 amino acids. This CDR3 is CASTKPQGSTYEQYF. As DNA, the CDR3 is TGTGCCAGCACCAAACCCCAGGGGAGTACCTACGAGCAGTACTTC.

V and J are TRBV2 and TRBJ1-6; 9 bases are shared with TRBD1. Germline CDR1 is SNHLY and CDR2 is FYNNEI. The CDR3 runs to 13 residues. V lost 6 bases and J lost 10; bases outside the gene matches: 4. The DNA of the CDR3 is TGTGCCAGCAGGGAGACAGGGGGATCACCCCTCCACTTT. Translating gives CASRETGGSPLHF.

There are a few counts of this clone. The rearrangement uses TRBV3-1 (or the pseudogene TRBV3-2) and TRBJ1-2, with a weak D call TRBD1 (5 bases). V lost 2 bases and J 8 bases, leaving 9 bases between the germline ends. The CDR3 runs to 12 residues. Germline V gives CDR1 LGHDT, CDR2 YNNKEL (reference sequence). The chain's CDR3 is CASSQTRDGYTF. CDR3 nucleotides: TGTGCCAGCAGCCAAACGCGGGACGGCTACACCTTC.

In this sample, this clone turned up once. This chain joins TRBV18 and TRBJ1-1; no clear D gene. Germline CDR1 reads KGHSH; CDR2 reads LQKENI. The CDR3 sequence is 11 residues long. Trimming stripped 6 bases from V and 3 bases from J, with 5 bases between. Here the CDR3 reads CASSRDTEAFF. DNA for the CDR3: TGTGCCAGCTCGAGAGACACTGAAGCTTTCTTT.

V and J are TRBV30 and TRBJ1-1; TRBD1 might be the D (6 bases). CDR1 and CDR2 from the germline V gene are GTSNPN and SVGIG (reference sequence). Trimming removed 2 bases from V and 0 bases from J, with 13 bases in between. The CDR3 contains 15 residues. This CDR3 reads CAWSRLRGMNTEAFF. The CDR3 DNA reads TGTGCCTGGAGTCGGCTAAGGGGGATGAACACTGAAGCTTTCTTT. Complete variable domain (other parts from reference TRBV30 and TRBJ1-1): SQTIHQWPATLVQPVGSPLSLECTVEGTSNPNLYWYRQAAGRGLQLLFYSVGIGQISSEVPQNLSASRPQDRQFILSSKKLLLSDSGFYLCAWSRLRGMNTEAFFGQGTRLTVV.

The chain carries TRBV18 and TRBJ1-2; maybe TRBD1 (6 bases). The CDR3 is 13 amino acids. V dropped 3 bases and J dropped 3 bases, with 8 bases sitting between them. The germline CDR1 and CDR2 sequences are KGHSH and LQKENI. The CDR3, as DNA: TGTGCCAGCTCACCCCGGACAGACTATGGCTACACCTTC. This sequence encodes CASSPRTDYGYTF. The full variable domain, with the rest looked up from reference TRBV18 and TRBJ1-2, is NAGVMQNPRHLVRRRGQEARLRCSPMKGHSHVYWYRQLPEEGLKFMVYLQKENIIDESGMPKERFSAEFPKEGPSILRIQQVVRGDSAAYFCASSPRTDYGYTFGSGTRLTVV.

The chain joins TRBV5-1 to TRBJ1-1; no reliable D call. The V and J ends lost 1 base and 1 base respectively, with 11 bases between them. Germline assignment: CDR1 SGHRS and CDR2 YFSETQ. This CDR3 has 15 residues. CDR3 protein: CASSLSLSANTEAFF. The CDR3 DNA reads TGCGCCAGCAGCTTGTCGCTCAGCGCGAACACTGAAGCTTTCTTT.

The chain uses TRBV3-1 (or the pseudogene TRBV3-2) and TRBJ2-5, with 7 bases that match TRBD2. The germline gives CDR1 LGHDT, CDR2 YNNKEL (reference sequence). CDR3 length: 18 amino acids. The V gene end was trimmed by 1 base and the J gene end by 1 base; junction bases not matched to a gene: 12. CDR3 nucleotide sequence: TGTGCCAGCAGCCAAGTCTCAGGGACTACACGGTCCCAAGAGACCCAGTACTTC. Protein sequence: CASSQVSGTTRSQETQYF.

The chain combines TRBV19 with TRBJ2-3, with 9 bases matching TRBD2. V was pared by 5 bases and J by 2 bases, with 8 bases of the junction left unmatched. This CDR3 comprises 16 residues. Germline CDR1 and CDR2: LNHDA and SQIVND (reference sequence). The CDR3 spells CASSPARTSATDTQYF. The CDR3 DNA follows: TGTGCCAGTAGTCCCGCCCGGACTAGCGCCACAGATACGCAGTATTTT.

This chain joins TRBV9 and TRBJ2-5, with 7 bases fitting TRBD2. After removal of 0 bases from V and 5 bases from J, the junction contained 10 bases not matched to a gene. The V gene's germline CDR1 is SGDLS and CDR2 YYNGEE. The CDR3 consists of 16 residues. CDR3 protein: CASSVAITGGSETQYF. In nucleotides, the CDR3 is TGTGCCAGCAGCGTAGCTATAACGGGAGGTAGTGAGACCCAGTACTTC.

This chain joins TRBV6-5 and TRBJ2-7; TRBD1 aligns across 7 bases. The length of the CDR3 is 12 residues. Germline values: CDR1 MNHEY, CDR2 SVGAGI. Trimming removed 8 bases from V and 3 bases from J; junction bases left unmatched: 4. The CDR3 coding sequence is TGTGCCAGCTCCGGACAGGACTACGAGCAGTACTTC. This gives the protein CASSGQDYEQYF.

The chain recombines TRBV5-1 with TRBJ1-4; 9 nucleotides align to TRBD1. Per the germline V gene, CDR1 is SGHRS and CDR2 is YFSETQ. J lost 10 bases, V lost 4 bases, and 8 bases had no gene match. The CDR3 is 14 amino acids. CDR3 loop: CASSKGQGEVKLFF. In DNA, the CDR3 is TGCGCCAGCAGCAAGGGACAGGGTGAGGTAAAACTGTTTTTT. The entire variable domain, with the rest obtained from reference TRBV5-1 and TRBJ1-4, is as follows: KAGVTQTPRYLIKTRGQQVTLSCSPISGHRSVSWYQQTPGQGLQFLFEYFSETQRNKGNFPGRFSGRQFSNSRSEMNVSTLELGDSALYLCASSKGQGEVKLFFGSGTQLSVL.

The V call is TRBV11-2, the J call TRBJ2-3; 9 bases align to TRBD1. The length of the CDR3 is 15 residues. The germline V gene encodes CDR1 SGHAT and CDR2 FQNNGV. Unmatched junction bases numbered 12, after V lost 4 bases and J lost 10 bases. The CDR3 DNA sequence: TGTGCCAGCAGCTCGTCCGGGACAGGGATCGGCGCGCAGTATTTT. This codes for CASSSSGTGIGAQYF.

J is TRBJ2-1 and V is TRBV9; TRBD1 matches at 7 bases. CDR3 size: 18 residues. Per the germline V gene, CDR1 is SGDLS and CDR2 is YYNGEE. The junction had 18 bases not matched to a gene; V was cut back by 4 bases and J by 5 bases. CDR3 DNA: TGTGCCAGCAGCCCGCGTTCCCTTAGACAGGGAATTAACAATGAGCAGTTCTTC. Translating gives CASSPRSLRQGINNEQFF.